This T cell receptor (beta chain) was observed in a study of blood T cells in healthy people across ages. Next came a second PCR, run for about 6 to 11 cycles, which used a sample-barcoded 5' primer along with a J-beta primer mix. The template-switch adaptor was a 5' adaptor with 12 random nucleotides. It tagged each cDNA molecule. MiXCR, run by TCRdb on the 5' RACE reads, gives a single entry per CDR3 protein. The profile shows just under 550,000 distinct CDR3 sequences, less than 25% of them singletons. Aged roughly 6 to 95, donors were systemically healthy Caucasians from Russia. Study-wide points: Higher diversity and more naive CD4+ cells were features of long-lived donors, compared to aged donors.

The CDR3 runs 13 residues. Germline loops: CDR1 LNHNV, CDR2 YYDKDF (reference sequence). With regard to this clonotype: Its cognate antigen is unknown. One end of the junction does not line up with germline, which may come from a read error.

The data were also submitted as part of a second study, on T cells of mothers and their children.

The specimen was blood. The V gene is TRBV15, the J gene TRBJ2-5, with D tentatively TRBD1 (6 bases). The TCR sequence derives from a boy aged 5-17 years in good health. For the CDR3, the DNA is TGTGCCACCAGCGGAGACAGGTCCGAGACCCAGTACTTC. Amino acids: CATSGDRSETQYF.